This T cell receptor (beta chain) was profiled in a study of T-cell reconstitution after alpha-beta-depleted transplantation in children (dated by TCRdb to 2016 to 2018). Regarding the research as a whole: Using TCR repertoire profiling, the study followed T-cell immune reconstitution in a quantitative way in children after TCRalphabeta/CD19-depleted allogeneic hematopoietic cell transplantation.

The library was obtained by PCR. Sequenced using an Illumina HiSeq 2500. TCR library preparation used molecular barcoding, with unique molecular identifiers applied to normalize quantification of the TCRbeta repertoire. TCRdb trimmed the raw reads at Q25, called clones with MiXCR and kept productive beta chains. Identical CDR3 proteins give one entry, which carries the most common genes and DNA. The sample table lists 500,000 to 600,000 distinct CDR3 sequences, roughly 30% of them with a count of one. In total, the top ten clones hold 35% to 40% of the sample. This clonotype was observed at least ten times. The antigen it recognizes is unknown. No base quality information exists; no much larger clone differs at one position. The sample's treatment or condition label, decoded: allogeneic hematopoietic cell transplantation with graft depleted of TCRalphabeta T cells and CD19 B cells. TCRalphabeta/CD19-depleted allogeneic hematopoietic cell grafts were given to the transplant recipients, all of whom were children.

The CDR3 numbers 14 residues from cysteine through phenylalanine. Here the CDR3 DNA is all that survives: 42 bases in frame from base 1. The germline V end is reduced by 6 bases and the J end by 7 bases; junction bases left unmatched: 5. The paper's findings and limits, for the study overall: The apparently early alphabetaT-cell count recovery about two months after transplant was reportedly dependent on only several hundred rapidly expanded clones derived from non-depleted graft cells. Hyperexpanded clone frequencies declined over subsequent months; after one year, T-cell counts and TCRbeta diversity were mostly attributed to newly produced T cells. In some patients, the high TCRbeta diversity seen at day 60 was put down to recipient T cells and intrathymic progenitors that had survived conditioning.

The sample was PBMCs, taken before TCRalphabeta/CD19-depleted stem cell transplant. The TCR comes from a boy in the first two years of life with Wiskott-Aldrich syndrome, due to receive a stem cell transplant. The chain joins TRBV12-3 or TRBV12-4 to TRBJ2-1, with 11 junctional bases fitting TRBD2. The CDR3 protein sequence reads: CASSVAGGRNEQFF. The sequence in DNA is TGTGCCAGCAGCGTAGCGGGAGGGAGGAATGAGCAGTTCTTC.